The entry below gives a single TCR beta chain sequence along with its context. The antigen remains undetermined. Amplification of TCR beta CDR3 regions used RNA as the template. HTBI primers were employed in a first-round RT-PCR of the TCR CDR3. MiXCR, run by TCRdb on the multiplex PCR reads, gives a single entry per CDR3 protein. The table lists about 600,000 distinct CDR3 sequences, 15% to 20% of them singletons, with roughly 3.4% in the top ten. The data were obtained in a study of T cells in Graves' hyperthyroidism and ophthalmopathy. Study observations and caveats: Ophthalmopathy was told apart from stable hyperthyroidism by a 13 V-J model. Most thyroid clonotypes that were expanded above 0.001 also turned up in blood.

Germline CDR1 is DFQATT and CDR2 is SNEGSKA (reference sequence). V shed 4 bases and J 3 bases; nucleotides not matched to a gene: 9. This CDR3 comprises 16 residues. Orbital computed tomography, thyroid ultrasound, serum thyroxine and TRAb, and clinical symptoms together informed the diagnoses. The chain couples TRBV20-1 to TRBJ2-3; 11 bases are shared with TRBD2. Sequencing was done on a sample of blood. The receptor was isolated from a middle-aged woman with Graves' ophthalmopathy. The CDR3 coding sequence is TGCAGTGCTAATAGCGGGGGGGCCCTTAGGACAGATACGCAGTATTTT. Translated, it gives CSANSGGALRTDTQYF.